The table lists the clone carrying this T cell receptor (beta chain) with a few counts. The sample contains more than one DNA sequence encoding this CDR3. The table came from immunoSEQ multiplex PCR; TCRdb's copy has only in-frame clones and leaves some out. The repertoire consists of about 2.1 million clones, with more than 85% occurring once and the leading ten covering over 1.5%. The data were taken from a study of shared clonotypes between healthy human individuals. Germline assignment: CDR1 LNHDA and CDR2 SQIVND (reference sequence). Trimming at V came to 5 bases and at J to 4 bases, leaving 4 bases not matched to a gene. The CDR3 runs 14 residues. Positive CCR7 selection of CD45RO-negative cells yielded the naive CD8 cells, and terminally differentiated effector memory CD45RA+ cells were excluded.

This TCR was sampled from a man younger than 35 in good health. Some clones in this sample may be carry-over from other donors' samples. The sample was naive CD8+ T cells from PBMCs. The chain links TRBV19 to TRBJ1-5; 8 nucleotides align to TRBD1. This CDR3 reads CASSVRDRNQPQHF. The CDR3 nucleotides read TGTGCCAGTAGTGTCCGGGACAGGAATCAGCCCCAGCATTTT.